The 5 T cell receptor beta chains below all came from one sample that was sequenced in a study of T cell responses to AZD1222 COVID-19 vaccine. Some clones are missing from TCRdb's copy, which holds only in-frame ones; the method was immunoSEQ multiplex PCR. The sample lists 100,000 to 150,000 clones, about nine tenths occurring once. Sequencing was performed on peripheral blood, taken on day 0 of AZD1222 vaccination. The receptor set was obtained from an adult in good health.

This chain uses TRBV6-6 with TRBJ2-7, with D maybe TRBD1 (5 bases). This CDR3 has 14 amino acids. Germline CDR1 is MNHNY and CDR2 is SVGAGI (reference sequence). V was clipped by 0 bases and J by 3 bases, with 9 bases between them. This CDR3 is CASSYSQGGYEQYF. DNA of the CDR3: TGTGCCAGCAGTTACTCTCAGGGCGGCTACGAGCAGTACTTC.

The chain carries TRBV27 and TRBJ1-3; TRBD1 agrees at 7 bases. This CDR3 region has 17 residues. In germline, CDR1 is MNHEY, CDR2 SMNVEV (reference sequence). The V and J ends lost 5 bases and 4 bases, in that order; junction bases with no gene match: 14. CDR3 sequence reads: CASSLHFGTERGNTIYF. The CDR3 DNA reads TGTGCCAGCAGTCTCCATTTCGGGACAGAACGGGGAAACACCATATATTTT.

This clone was seen a handful of times. Other DNA sequences in this sample translate to the same CDR3. V gene TRBV28 combines with J gene TRBJ1-2, with a possible D match to TRBD1 (6 bases). CDR3 size: 13 residues. Trimming stripped 5 bases from V and 2 bases from J, with 9 bases between. From germline, CDR1 is MDHEN and CDR2 SYDVKM. CDR3 sequence reads: CASSLGQNYGYTF. CDR3 DNA sequence: TGTGCCAGCAGTCTAGGACAGAACTATGGCTACACCTTC.

V gene TRBV3-1 (or the pseudogene TRBV3-2) combines with J gene TRBJ2-2; TRBD2 matches 11 bases. V was clipped by 3 bases and J by 4 bases; unmatched bases: 4. In germline, CDR1 is LGHDT, CDR2 YNNKEL (reference sequence). The CDR3 consists of 16 residues. The chain's CDR3 is CASSQLAGGLTGELFF. The CDR3 coding sequence is TGTGCCAGCAGCCAGCTAGCGGGGGGCCTCACCGGGGAGCTGTTTTTT.

CDR3 region: CASSLGEDISSYEQYF. The DNA for the CDR3 is TGTGCCAGCAGCTTAGGCGAGGACATAAGCTCCTACGAGCAGTACTTC. The V gene is TRBV7-2, the J gene TRBJ2-7, with D possibly TRBD1 on 5 matching bases. From germline, CDR1 is SGHTA and CDR2 FQGNSA. The CDR3 has 16 amino acids. V lost 1 base to trimming and J lost 0 bases, with 13 bases between them.